These 27 T cell receptor beta chains came from one sample sequenced in a study of cytomegalovirus exposure and HLA in healthy donors. PCR primers comprised 60 Vbeta and 13 Jbeta primers. The data were produced by immunoSEQ multiplex PCR, yet TCRdb's version contains in-frame clones alone and is incomplete. The table records under 250,000 clones, about 80% of them present only once. Material: PBMCs. The receptors come from a man aged 30 to 39 in good health and CMV-seronegative.

The genes are TRBV18 and TRBJ1-1; 7 bases line up with TRBD1. Trimming took 1 base from V and 5 from J; bases not matched to a gene: 7. CDR1 is KGHSH, CDR2 LQKENI, per germline. The CDR3 loop spans 15 amino acids. Here the CDR3 reads CASSPQNRGKTEAFF. CDR3 nucleotides: TGTGCCAGCTCACCACAAAACAGGGGAAAGACTGAAGCTTTCTTT.

The sample holds a few counts of this clone. The rearrangement links TRBV7-3 to TRBJ2-2; D is unresolved. The V end was cut by 5 bases, the J end by 5 bases, with 9 bases between. The CDR3 length is 13 residues. From germline, CDR1 is SGHTA and CDR2 FQGTGA. The CDR3 region is CASSLQSTGELFF. The DNA for the CDR3 is TGTGCCAGCAGCCTCCAGTCTACCGGGGAGCTGTTTTTT.

The chain has TRBV19 and TRBJ2-5; 9 positions agree with TRBD1. V dropped 4 bases and J dropped 5; count of bases not matched to a gene: 2. This CDR3 comprises 13 residues. Per germline, CDR1 LNHDA and CDR2 SQIVND (reference sequence). Here the CDR3 DNA reads TGTGCCAGTAGTAACAGGGGGCTTGAGACCCAGTACTTC. Protein product: CASSNRGLETQYF.

V is TRBV7-3 and J is TRBJ2-1; 9 nucleotides match TRBD2. Per the germline V gene, CDR1 is SGHTA and CDR2 is FQGTGA. The CDR3 totals 15 residues. V shed 3 bases and J 7 bases; nucleotides not matched to a gene: 7. The CDR3 nucleotides are TGTGCCAGCAGCTTCTCTAGCGGGAAAGGAAATGAGCAGTTCTTC. This sequence encodes CASSFSSGKGNEQFF.

The chain employs TRBV6-1 and TRBJ1-3, with D possibly being TRBD1 (5 bases). The V end was cut by 4 bases, the J end by 2 bases, with 12 bases between. The CDR3 contains 15 residues. Germline V gene lookup returns CDR1 MNHNS and CDR2 SASEGT. CDR3 in DNA: TGTGCCAGCAGTGTCCAGGGAGGGACTGGAAACACCATATATTTT. Protein: CASSVQGGTGNTIYF.

The V and J genes are TRBV29-1 and TRBJ2-5, with 11 bases lining up with TRBD2. The germline V gene has CDR1 SQVTM and CDR2 ANQGSEA. The CDR3 length is 14 residues. With V trimmed by 5 bases and J by 4 bases, 6 bases remained unmatched. The CDR3 sequence: CSVKLAGDGETQYF. In nucleotides, the CDR3 is TGCAGCGTTAAACTAGCGGGAGATGGAGAGACCCAGTACTTC.

The V and J genes are TRBV11-2 and TRBJ2-1, with D possibly TRBD2 on 7 matching bases. Germline V gives CDR1 SGHAT, CDR2 FQNNGV. This CDR3 spans 16 amino acids. Trimming shortened V by 1 base and J by 6 bases, and 16 bases separated the two germline ends. This chain's CDR3 is CASSLVGGQVSNEQFF. The CDR3 DNA is TGTGCCAGCAGCTTAGTGGGGGGGCAAGTGTCCAATGAGCAGTTCTTC.

CDR3 coding DNA: TGTGCCAGCAGTGATTACTCTGGAAACACCATATATTTT. The encoded protein is CASSDYSGNTIYF. The V call is TRBV6-4, the J call TRBJ1-3; no reliable D call. This CDR3 has 13 residues. The germline V gene encodes CDR1 MRHNA and CDR2 SNTAGT. Trimming stripped 3 bases from V and 0 bases from J, with 3 bases between.

The J gene is TRBJ2-7, the V gene TRBV27; 7 positions match TRBD1. J lost 2 bases, V lost 6 bases, and 7 bases had no gene match. The CDR3 contains 14 residues. Germline V gene sequence: CDR1 MNHEY, CDR2 SMNVEV (reference sequence). The CDR3 sequence: CASSGAGGTYEQYF. The CDR3 DNA follows: TGTGCCAGCAGCGGCGCAGGGGGAACCTACGAGCAGTACTTC.

J is TRBJ2-7 and V is TRBV5-5, with TRBD2 identical over 10 bases. V trimming: 4 bases; J trimming: 3 bases; junction bases outside the gene matches: 4. Germline assignment: CDR1 SGHKS and CDR2 YYEKEE (reference sequence). The CDR3 consists of 14 residues. The CDR3 region is CASSTLAGGYEQYF. CDR3 DNA sequence: TGTGCCAGCAGCACCTTAGCGGGAGGCTACGAGCAGTACTTC.

The rearrangement joins TRBV12-5 to TRBJ2-7; 8 nucleotides line up with TRBD1. Per germline, CDR1 LGHNT and CDR2 FRNRAP. The V and J ends lost 6 bases and 2 bases, in that order; junction bases with no gene match: 9. The CDR3 totals 15 residues. The CDR3 DNA is TGTGCTAGTGGGGACAGGGTAGTTGCGACCTACGAGCAGTACTTC. This codes for CASGDRVVATYEQYF.

This clone has only a few counts. The CDR3 loop reads CASSLLSGSFTYEQYF. In nucleotides, the CDR3 is TGTGCCAGCAGTTTACTGAGCGGGAGTTTCACCTACGAGCAGTACTTC. The chain carries TRBV27 and TRBJ2-7; TRBD2 agrees at 8 bases. V shed 2 bases and J 2 bases; nucleotides not matched to a gene: 8. Germline V gene lookup returns CDR1 MNHEY and CDR2 SMNVEV (reference sequence). This CDR3 contains 16 residues.

The V call is TRBV10-3, the J call TRBJ2-3; D perhaps matches TRBD2 (7 bases). The V gene's germline CDR1 is ENHRY and CDR2 SYGVKD. The CDR3 contains 16 residues. Trimming took off 0 bases at V and 4 bases at J, with 14 bases between the two ends. CDR3 sequence (DNA): TGTGCCATCAGTGAGTCGGGGGCAGGGAGGGCAGATACGCAGTATTTT. Translation: CAISESGAGRADTQYF.

This clone was seen a few times. V and J are TRBV15 and TRBJ2-5; TRBD2 might be the D (5 bases). The end of the DNA is better explained by TRBJ2-7, so the J call may be wrong. CDR1 and CDR2 from the germline V gene are LNHNV and YYDKDF (reference sequence). The CDR3 runs 14 residues. Here the CDR3 reads CATSSGAGDYEQYF. The CDR3 nucleotides read TGTGCCACCAGCTCGGGTGCCGGGGACTACGAGCAGTACTTC.

The genes are TRBV27 and TRBJ2-7; 14 positions match TRBD2. Per germline, CDR1 MNHEY and CDR2 SMNVEV (reference sequence). The V gene end was trimmed by 5 bases and the J gene end by 5 bases; junction bases not matched to a gene: 2. The CDR3 is 14 residues long. The CDR3, as DNA: TGTGCCAGCAGTGGGACTAGCGGGAGCCACGAGCAGTACTTC. Amino acid sequence: CASSGTSGSHEQYF.

This chain connects TRBV6-6 to TRBJ1-2; D is perhaps TRBD1 (6 bases). Deletions cut 0 bases from V and 3 bases from J, with 11 bases between. In germline, CDR1 is MNHNY, CDR2 SVGAGI (reference sequence). The CDR3 is 15 amino acids. The CDR3 sequence is CASSYSIGGDYGYTF. The CDR3 DNA is TGTGCCAGCAGTTACTCGATAGGGGGGGACTATGGCTACACCTTC.

The chain has TRBV28 and TRBJ1-2, with TRBD1 matching 7 bases. V trimming: 6 bases; J trimming: 7 bases; junction bases outside the gene matches: 8. CDR1 and CDR2 from the germline V gene are MDHEN and SYDVKM. This CDR3 is 13 amino acids long. Written as DNA, the CDR3 is TGTGCCAGCAGCATAGACAGGGAGGCTGGCTACACCTTC. Its protein is CASSIDREAGYTF.

V and J are TRBV4-1 and TRBJ1-4; TRBD1 aligns across 8 bases. The germline V gene encodes CDR1 MGHRA and CDR2 YSYEKL. CDR3 length equals 15 residues. With V trimmed by 3 bases and J by 4 bases, 4 bases remained unmatched. CDR3 residues: CASSQAGTGNEKLFF. DNA for the CDR3: TGCGCCAGCAGCCAGGCCGGGACAGGTAATGAAAAACTGTTTTTT.

V gene TRBV30 combines with J gene TRBJ2-6, with a weak D call TRBD2 (5 bases). Looked up from germline, CDR1 is GTSNPN and CDR2 is SVGIG (reference sequence). V lost 3 bases, J lost 8 bases, and 5 bases lay in between. The CDR3 covers 11 residues. CDR3 in amino acids: CAWSGTNVLTF. As DNA, the CDR3 is TGTGCCTGGAGCGGGACCAACGTCCTGACTTTC.

The V gene is TRBV4-1, the J gene TRBJ2-1; no definite D call. This CDR3 region has 17 residues. CDR1 MGHRA and CDR2 YSYEKL come from the germline V gene. V was pared by 1 base and J by 6 bases, with 19 bases between. The CDR3 coding sequence is TGCGCCAGCAGCCAAGGCCCCCTGGCGGCCCCCTCCAATGAGCAGTTCTTC. Encoded protein: CASSQGPLAAPSNEQFF.

The chain employs TRBV29-1 and TRBJ2-4; possible D gene TRBD2, 6 bases. The CDR3 totals 12 residues. Germline V CDR1 and CDR2: SQVTM, ANQGSEA. V was shortened by 6 bases and J by 4 bases, with 10 bases between the two germline ends. CDR3 sequence: CSVQGLKNIQYF. The CDR3 DNA is TGCAGCGTCCAGGGACTTAAAAACATTCAGTACTTC.

The chain's CDR3 is CASRAGLSSGNTIYF. In DNA, the CDR3 is TGCGCCAGCAGGGCAGGCCTAAGCTCTGGAAACACCATATATTTT. The rearrangement joins TRBV5-1 to TRBJ1-3; D unclear. V gave up 5 bases and J gave up 0 bases, with 12 bases separating them. The CDR3 is 15 amino acids. Germline V gives CDR1 SGHRS, CDR2 YFSETQ.

The rearrangement links TRBV5-1 to TRBJ2-3; 9 bases match TRBD2. Germline-derived CDR1 and CDR2 are SGHRS and YFSETQ. The CDR3 spans 15 residues. The trim removed 3 bases at V and 4 bases at J, leaving 6 bases unmatched. This CDR3 reads CASSSQREVSDTQYF. In nucleotides, the CDR3 is TGCGCCAGCAGCTCTCAGCGGGAGGTATCAGATACGCAGTATTTT.

The chain is built from TRBV2 and TRBJ2-7; 13 bases match TRBD2. Trimming removed 7 bases from V and 4 bases from J; junction bases left unmatched: 7. CDR1 and CDR2 (germline): SNHLY, FYNNEI. The CDR3 has 15 residues. DNA of the CDR3: TGTGCCAGCACACCCGGACTAGCGGGAGTTTACGAGCAGTACTTC. Its protein product is CASTPGLAGVYEQYF. The entire variable domain, with the rest obtained from reference TRBV2 and TRBJ2-7, is as follows: EPEVTQTPSHQVTQMGQEVILRCVPISNHLYFYWYRQILGQKVEFLVSFYNNEISEKSEIFDDQFSVERPDGSNFTLKIRSTKLEDSAMYFCASTPGLAGVYEQYFGPGTRLTVT.

A few counts support this clone. V and J are TRBV5-6 and TRBJ2-3, with a tentative D call TRBD1 (6 bases). The CDR3 loop spans 14 amino acids. The germline V gene encodes CDR1 SGHDT and CDR2 YYEEEE. Trimming took 2 bases from V and 0 from J, leaving 7 bases between them. Written as DNA, the CDR3 is TGTGCCAGCAGCTTTCAGGGGAGCACAGATACGCAGTATTTT. The encoded protein is CASSFQGSTDTQYF. The full variable domain, completed using reference TRBV5-6 and TRBJ2-3, is DAGVTQSPTHLIKTRGQQVTLRCSPKSGHDTVSWYQQALGQGPQFIFQYYEEEERQRGNFPDRFSGHQFPNYSSELNVNALLLGDSALYLCASSFQGSTDTQYFGPGTRLTVL.

This chain joins TRBV5-4 and TRBJ2-7, with 14 bases matching TRBD2. Germline V gives CDR1 SGHNT, CDR2 YYREEE (reference sequence). This CDR3 region has 16 residues. Trimming took 4 bases from V and 4 from J; bases not matched to a gene: 7. The CDR3, as DNA: TGTGCCAGCAGCATGGGGACTAGCGGGAGTGTTTACGAGCAGTACTTC. It encodes CASSMGTSGSVYEQYF. The full variable domain, completed using reference TRBV5-4 and TRBJ2-7, is ETGVTQSPTHLIKTRGQQVTLRCSSQSGHNTVSWYQQALGQGPQFIFQYYREEENGRGNFPPRFSGLQFPNYSSELNVNALELDDSALYLCASSMGTSGSVYEQYFGPGTRLTVT.

The CDR3 region has the DNA TGTGCCAGCAGTTCAGGACTAGCGGATAACAATGAGCAGTTCTTC. This sequence encodes CASSSGLADNNEQFF. The genes are TRBV6-5 and TRBJ2-1; 10 bases are a match to TRBD2. CDR3 length: 15 residues. With 4 bases clipped from V and 5 bases from J, the junction kept 5 bases outside the gene matches. Germline V CDR1 and CDR2: MNHEY, SVGAGI.